The 3 T cell receptor beta chains below come from one sample, sequenced in a study of post-analysis software for immune sequencing data. Prepared TCR beta cDNA libraries contained unique molecular identifiers. TCRdb ran MiXCR on the PCR reads and lists one entry per CDR3 protein. The repertoire holds 380,000 or so distinct CDR3 sequences, with around a third as singletons. Study findings and constraints: Among roughly 5 TRBV segments more frequent in patients than controls were TRBV5-6, TRBV5-1 and TRBV20-1.

These receptors have no known antigen. Sequenced sample: blood. The receptors stem from a girl aged 10-17 years with multiple sclerosis.

The rearrangement uses TRBV7-2 and TRBJ1-5, with 7 nucleotides matching TRBD1. V lost 1 base and J lost 11; bases outside the gene matches: 8. CDR1 and CDR2 (germline): SGHTA, FQGNSA. The CDR3 covers 14 residues. This CDR3 reads CASSLGQGGGTQHF. The DNA for the CDR3 is TGTGCCAGCAGCTTAGGACAGGGTGGAGGGACCCAGCATTTT.

The table lists this clonotype with many counts. The chain recombines TRBV7-9 with TRBJ2-5; TRBD2 might be the D (6 bases). The V and J ends lost 5 bases and 2 bases respectively, with 12 bases between them. The germline V gene encodes CDR1 SEHNR and CDR2 FQNEAQ (reference sequence). The CDR3 covers 14 residues. CDR3 residues: CASSPVAVQETQYF. CDR3 coding DNA: TGTGCCAGCAGCCCCGTAGCGGTTCAAGAGACCCAGTACTTC.

The chain carries TRBV18 and TRBJ2-1, with 8 bases fitting TRBD1. The CDR3 contains 13 residues. The trim removed 3 bases at V and 8 bases at J, leaving 3 bases unmatched. Per the germline V gene, CDR1 is KGHSH and CDR2 is LQKENI. The CDR3 DNA is TGTGCCAGCTCACCGACAGGGGTCGATGAGCAGTTCTTC. Its translation is CASSPTGVDEQFF.